A selection of T cell receptor beta chains follows, all from one sample in a study of a mutant IDH1 vaccine in newly diagnosed glioma. What these receptors recognize is not known. The method was immunoSEQ multiplex PCR; TCRdb's version includes in-frame clones alone and lacks a portion of them. The repertoire holds around 39,000 clones, 65% to 85% seen once, with approximately 2.5% in the top ten. Sequencing was performed on PBMCs, taken from a glioma patient whose treatment included an IDH1 peptide vaccine. These receptors were taken from a woman aged 18-29 years with glioma. Some clones in this sample may be carry-over from other donors' samples. Both conserved end residues are part of each CDR3. A D gene is named only where the DNA matches it firmly. Clone size, where shown, is once, few, many, or a class for clones that have expanded.

V,size,J,D,DNA,CDR3
TRBV30,NA,TRBJ1-5,NA,TGTGCCTGGAGTCCGGGGGCGGTGCTTAGCAATCAGCCCCAGCATTTT,CAWSPGAVLSNQPQHF
TRBV11-2,NA,TRBJ2-6,NA,TGTGCCAGCAGCTTTCTACAGGGCTCTGGGGCCAACGTCCTGACTTTC,CASSFLQGSGANVLTF
TRBV29-1,NA,TRBJ2-1,NA,TGCAGCGTTGTGGTTTACAATGAGCAGTTCTTC,CSVVVYNEQFF
TRBV7-3,NA,TRBJ2-1,NA,TGTGCCAGCAGCACAGGGGGGGAGAAGGGTGAGCAGTTCTTC,CASSTGGEKGEQFF
TRBV15,NA,TRBJ2-7,NA,TGTGCCACCAGCAGAGATACCGGGAGCCCCTACGAGCAGTACTTC,CATSRDTGSPYEQYF
TRBV5-5,once,TRBJ1-3,NA,TGTGCCAGCAGCTTGGTGGGGTCCTCTGGAAACACCATATATTTT,CASSLVGSSGNTIYF
TRBV21-1,NA,TRBJ1-1,NA,TGTGCCAGCAGCTCCCGGACGACCTCCCGTGGGGGCACTGAAGCTTTCTTT,CASSSRTTSRGGTEAFF
TRBV14,few,TRBJ2-3,TRBD1,TGTGCCAGCAGCCAAGAAGGACAGGGAGTGGCAGATACGCAGTATTTT,CASSQEGQGVADTQYF
TRBV29-1,NA,TRBJ2-7,NA,TGCAGCGTAGAGCTAACCGGGAACGAGGGGGACTACGAGCAGTACTTC,CSVELTGNEGDYEQYF
TRBV7-9,NA,TRBJ2-1,NA,TGTGCCAGCAGCTTGCTTTGGGACGGTTCCCATTACAATGAGCAGTTCTTC,CASSLLWDGSHYNEQFF
TRBV5-6,NA,TRBJ1-5,NA,TGTGCCAGCAGCTTAAGGGACGGCAATCAGCCCCAGCATTTT,CASSLRDGNQPQHF
TRBV13,once,TRBJ1-2,NA,TGTGCCAGCAGCCCTAGGGGCTGGGGGGACTATGGCTACACCTTC,CASSPRGWGDYGYTF
TRBV7-2,NA,TRBJ2-2,NA,TGTGCCAGCAGCGTACATATTGCGAACACCGGGGAGCTGTTTTTT,CASSVHIANTGELFF
TRBV30,NA,TRBJ2-1,NA,TGTGCCCAATCGGACAGTACTTACAATGAGCAGTTCTTC,CAQSDSTYNEQFF
TRBV19,few,TRBJ1-1,NA,TGTGCCAGTGCGCCCGGGGGTACGAACACTGAAGCTTTCTTT,CASAPGGTNTEAFF